What follows are 10 T cell receptor beta chains derived from one specimen sequenced in a study of T-cell reconstitution after alpha-beta-depleted transplantation in children. Preparation of the TCRbeta library was carried out with unique molecular identifiers. TCRdb passed the PCR reads through MiXCR, listing each CDR3 protein once. This table has about 580,000 distinct CDR3 sequences, more than 20% appearing once. Sample: PBMCs, mostly from graft donor cells, taken 360 days after TCRalphabeta/CD19-depleted stem cell transplant. These receptor sequences come from a boy younger than two who had a stem cell transplant for acute myeloid leukemia, so the T cells may come from the graft donor.

The genes are TRBV6-1 and TRBJ2-7; D is possibly TRBD1 (6 bases). The CDR3 length is 14 residues. Germline-derived CDR1 and CDR2 are MNHNS and SASEGT. V dropped 1 base and J dropped 5 bases, with 12 bases sitting between them. Here the CDR3 DNA reads TGTGCCAGCAGTGAAGACAGGGTGAGCGACGAGCAGTACTTC. It is translated as CASSEDRVSDEQYF.

The chain links TRBV10-3 to TRBJ1-3, with D uncertain. Trimming took off 2 bases at V and 4 bases at J, with 3 bases between the two ends. CDR3 length: 12 amino acids. Germline CDR1 reads ENHRY; CDR2 reads SYGVKD. The CDR3 nucleotides read TGTGCCATCAGTGAGAAAGGAAACACCATATATTTT. This encodes CAISEKGNTIYF.

The chain combines TRBV13 with TRBJ2-7; possibly TRBD1 or TRBD2 for D (5 bases each). Germline assignment: CDR1 PRHDT and CDR2 FYEKMQ (reference sequence). Trimming removed 5 bases at V and 4 bases at J, with 12 bases between. This CDR3 contains 13 residues. The CDR3 nucleotides are TGTGCCAGCAGCGCCGGGACCAAGTACGAGCAGTACTTC. It is translated as CASSAGTKYEQYF.

This clonotype has a handful of counts. The gene calls are TRBV12-3 or TRBV12-4 and TRBJ2-7; a weak D match, TRBD1 (6 bases). Trimming removed 4 bases at V and 5 bases at J, with 18 bases between. This CDR3 is 15 amino acids long. The CDR3 region has the DNA TGTGCCAGCAGTTCAGACAGGTTCCTTGGGGACGAGCAGTACTTC. Its protein product is CASSSDRFLGDEQYF.

At least ten counts were recorded for this clonotype. The V call is TRBV12-3 or TRBV12-4, the J call TRBJ2-1; D ambiguous. Trimming removed 2 bases from V and 10 bases from J, with 9 bases in between. The CDR3 contains 12 residues. CDR3 amino acids: CASSLFSKEQFF. The CDR3 nucleotides read TGTGCCAGCAGTTTATTCAGCAAAGAGCAGTTCTTC.

V and J are TRBV7-9 and TRBJ2-1; weak D call: TRBD2 (5 bases). The CDR3 is 16 residues long. Germline V gene data show CDR1 as SEHNR and CDR2 as FQNEAQ (reference sequence). V was shortened by 5 bases and J by 4 bases, with 18 bases between the two germline ends. The CDR3 DNA is TGTGCCAGCAGCCACATGAGCGGAGCTTATTACAATGAGCAGTTCTTC. Protein sequence: CASSHMSGAYYNEQFF.

This clonotype showed up just once. This sequence joins TRBV6-2 or TRBV6-3 and TRBJ2-5; 10 bases are a match to TRBD2. V lost 6 bases and J lost 5; bases outside the gene matches: 9. CDR3 length: 15 amino acids. CDR1 is MNHEY, CDR2 SVGEGT, per germline. This CDR3 reads CASSPAGGPLETQYF. The CDR3 DNA reads as TGTGCCAGCAGCCCAGCGGGGGGGCCTTTGGAGACCCAGTACTTC.

The J gene is TRBJ2-5, the V gene TRBV20-1, with D perhaps TRBD1 (5 bases). CDR1 and CDR2 from the germline V gene are DFQATT and SNEGSKA (reference sequence). V lost 3 bases and J lost 3, with 11 bases in between. The CDR3 has 13 amino acids. The chain's CDR3 is CSASRQNKETQYF. As DNA, the CDR3 is TGCAGTGCTAGTAGACAGAATAAAGAGACCCAGTACTTC.

This clonotype was seen ten or more times. The rearrangement links TRBV6-5 to TRBJ1-5; no reliable D call. In germline, CDR1 is MNHEY, CDR2 SVGAGI. The germline V and J ends were trimmed by 0 bases and 9 bases, with 9 bases remaining between them. The CDR3 loop spans 13 amino acids. The CDR3 DNA follows: TGTGCCAGCAGTTACTCGATTCGGGGGCCCCAGCATTTT. This encodes CASSYSIRGPQHF.

The chain joins TRBV5-5 to TRBJ2-1, with D unresolved. Trimming pared 2 bases from V and 7 bases from J, leaving 10 bases between. Germline V gene data show CDR1 as SGHKS and CDR2 as YYEKEE (reference sequence). The CDR3 is 13 amino acids. CDR3 sequence reads: CASSFMAENEQFF. CDR3 nucleotide sequence: TGTGCCAGCAGCTTCATGGCTGAGAATGAGCAGTTCTTC.